Listed here are 12 T cell receptor beta chains from one sample, sequenced in a study of shared clonotypes between healthy human individuals. Assay: immunoSEQ multiplex PCR; the TCRdb copy retains only in-frame clones and omits some. This sample has more than 150,000 clones, with 80% to 95% found just once. Sequencing was done on a sample of naive CD4+ T cells sorted from blood. The sample's subset: CD45RA+ positively selected. The source of these receptors is a woman in her thirties in good health.

This clone appeared once. This chain joins TRBV30 and TRBJ2-2; 9 bases line up with TRBD2. The germline V gene encodes CDR1 GTSNPN and CDR2 SVGIG (reference sequence). V gave up 6 bases and J gave up 6 bases; unmatched junction bases: 17. CDR3 size: 17 residues. In nucleotides, the CDR3 is TGTGCCTGTCTACTATCCGGGACTAGCCTTGTTGCCGGGGAGCTGTTTTTT. It specifies CACLLSGTSLVAGELFF.

The chain joins TRBV19 to TRBJ2-5; 13 nucleotides match TRBD2. The J call may be incorrect, as the DNA end agrees better with TRBJ2-7. Germline loops: CDR1 LNHDA, CDR2 SQIVND (reference sequence). The CDR3 spans 16 residues. CDR3 sequence (DNA): TGTGCCAGTAGTGTTTCCGGGACTAGCGGGGACTACGAGCAGTACTTC. The encoded protein is CASSVSGTSGDYEQYF.

The chain uses TRBV5-1 and TRBJ2-2; tentative D call: TRBD2 (6 bases). Looked up from germline, CDR1 is SGHRS and CDR2 is YFSETQ. Trimming stripped 6 bases from V and 1 base from J, with 10 bases between. This CDR3 has 14 amino acids. CDR3 nucleotides: TGCGCCAGCAAGGTAGCGGTGAACACCGGGGAGCTGTTTTTT. Amino acid sequence: CASKVAVNTGELFF.

This clone was observed a single time. The chain couples TRBV5-1 to TRBJ2-3, with D possibly matching TRBD1 (6 bases). V was cut by 7 bases and J by 1 base, with 10 bases left in between. Germline CDR1 is SGHRS and CDR2 is YFSETQ. The length of the CDR3 is 13 residues. The CDR3 loop reads CASAAGGTDTQYF. DNA for the CDR3: TGCGCCAGCGCTGCAGGGGGCACAGATACGCAGTATTTT.

This chain connects TRBV10-3 to TRBJ2-7; D uncertain. This CDR3 region has 12 residues. The V end was cut by 10 bases, the J end by 2 bases, with 12 bases between. Germline assignment: CDR1 ENHRY and CDR2 SYGVKD. The CDR3 DNA is TGTGCCACCTCGAGTGGTCCCTACGAGCAGTACTTC. Protein product: CATSSGPYEQYF.

The rearrangement links TRBV4-1 to TRBJ2-5, with no clear D. Looked up from germline, CDR1 is MGHRA and CDR2 is YSYEKL. Trimming removed 4 bases at V and 0 bases at J, with 12 bases between. The CDR3 sequence is 15 residues long. The CDR3 protein is CASSLSTSYQETQYF. The CDR3 nucleotides read TGCGCCAGCAGCCTTTCGACTTCGTACCAAGAGACCCAGTACTTC.

V is TRBV2 and J is TRBJ2-7, with 8 bases identical to TRBD2. This CDR3 region has 13 residues. J gave up 8 bases and V 3 bases, and 6 bases lay outside the gene matches. Per germline, CDR1 SNHLY and CDR2 FYNNEI. The CDR3 DNA follows: TGTGCCAGCAGTGATTTAGCGGGGTCCCAGCAGTACTTC. It codes for CASSDLAGSQQYF.

The chain carries TRBV7-9 and TRBJ2-7; D is perhaps TRBD2 (6 bases). V gave up 3 bases and J gave up 2 bases, with 14 bases separating them. The CDR3 has 15 residues. The germline gives CDR1 SEHNR, CDR2 FQNEAQ (reference sequence). DNA for the CDR3: TGTGCCAGCAGCTTGATAGCGGAGACCGCCTACGAGCAGTACTTC. Its protein product is CASSLIAETAYEQYF.

The J gene is TRBJ2-7, the V gene TRBV18; a weak D match, TRBD1 (6 bases). CDR3 size: 14 residues. V was cut by 5 bases and J by 2 bases, with 13 bases left in between. In germline, CDR1 is KGHSH, CDR2 LQKENI. The CDR3 DNA sequence: TGTGCCAGCTCATTGGCACAGGGCCCCTACGAGCAGTACTTC. It is translated as CASSLAQGPYEQYF.

The rearrangement uses TRBV28 and TRBJ1-5, with D perhaps TRBD1 (5 bases). Trimming removed 6 bases at V and 4 bases at J, with 16 bases between. CDR3 size: 15 residues. The germline V gene encodes CDR1 MDHEN and CDR2 SYDVKM. CDR3 DNA sequence: TGTGCCAGCAGCTTAGGGGACCTAAAGAATCAGCCCCAGCATTTT. Its protein product is CASSLGDLKNQPQHF.

The chain joins TRBV27 to TRBJ2-2; 8 bases map to TRBD1. Unmatched junction bases numbered 3, after V lost 6 bases and J lost 6 bases. The CDR3 length is 13 residues. CDR1 and CDR2 from the germline V gene are MNHEY and SMNVEV (reference sequence). CDR3 residues: CASRRQGPGELFF. The CDR3 DNA reads TGTGCCAGCAGGAGACAGGGGCCCGGGGAGCTGTTTTTT.

The chain recombines TRBV27 with TRBJ2-7; 12 nucleotides agree with TRBD2. This CDR3 spans 14 amino acids. V dropped 9 bases and J dropped 2; count of bases not matched to a gene: 5. The germline CDR1 and CDR2 sequences are MNHEY and SMNVEV (reference sequence). This CDR3 is CASQTSGGAYEQYF. The CDR3 DNA reads as TGTGCCAGTCAGACTAGCGGGGGAGCCTACGAGCAGTACTTC.